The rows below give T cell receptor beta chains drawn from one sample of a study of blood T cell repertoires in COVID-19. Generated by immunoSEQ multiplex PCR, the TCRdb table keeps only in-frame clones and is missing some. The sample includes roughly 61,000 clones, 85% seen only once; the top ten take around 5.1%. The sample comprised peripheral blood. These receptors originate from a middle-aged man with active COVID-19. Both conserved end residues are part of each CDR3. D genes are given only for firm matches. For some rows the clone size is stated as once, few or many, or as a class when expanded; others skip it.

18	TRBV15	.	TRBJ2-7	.	CATSRRKGGGQGVYEQYF	TGTGCCACCAGCAGGAGGAAGGGAGGAGGGCAGGGGGTCTACGAGCAGTACTTC
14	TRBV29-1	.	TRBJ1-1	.	CSVRRTEQNTEAFF	TGCAGCGTGCGCAGGACAGAACAGAACACTGAAGCTTTCTTT
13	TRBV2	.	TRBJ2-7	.	CASSWDSRREQYF	TGTGCCAGCAGCTGGGACTCAAGGAGGGAGCAGTACTTC
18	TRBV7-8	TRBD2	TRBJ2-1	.	CASSLVIREGPHYNEQFF	TGTGCCAGCAGCTTAGTAATCCGGGAGGGCCCTCATTACAATGAGCAGTTCTTC
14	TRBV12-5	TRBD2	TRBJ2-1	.	CASSGRGTNNEQFF	TGTGCTAGTTCCGGGAGGGGGACCAACAATGAGCAGTTCTTC
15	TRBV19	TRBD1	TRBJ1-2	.	CASSIGQGSWYGYTF	TGTGCCAGTAGTATAGGACAGGGAAGTTGGTATGGCTACACCTTC
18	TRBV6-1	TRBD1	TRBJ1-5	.	CASSEMAGGRYSNQPQHF	TGTGCCAGCAGTGAAATGGCAGGGGGCCGGTATAGCAATCAGCCCCAGCATTTT
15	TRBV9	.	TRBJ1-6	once	CASSVDGRVDSPLHF	TGTGCCAGCAGCGTAGACGGCAGGGTGGATTCACCCCTCCACTTT
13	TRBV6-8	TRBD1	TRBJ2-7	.	CASGTGAGYEQYF	TGTGCCAGTGGGACAGGGGCTGGCTACGAGCAGTACTTC
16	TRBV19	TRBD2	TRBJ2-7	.	CASSIGGTSGVYEQYF	TGTGCCAGTAGTATAGGTGGGACTAGCGGGGTCTACGAGCAGTACTTC
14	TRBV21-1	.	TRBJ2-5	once	CASSKNHTGETQYF	TGTGCCAGCAGCAAAAATCACACGGGGGAGACCCAGTACTTC
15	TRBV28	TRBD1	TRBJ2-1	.	CASSLQGVPYNEQFF	TGTGCCAGCAGTTTACAGGGGGTACCCTACAATGAGCAGTTCTTC
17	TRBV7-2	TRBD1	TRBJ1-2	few	CASSLAASGGQGYGYTF	TGTGCCAGCAGCTTAGCGGCCTCCGGGGGACAGGGCTATGGCTACACCTTC
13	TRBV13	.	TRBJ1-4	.	CASSLTGNEKLFF	TGTGCCAGCAGCTTAACAGGAAATGAAAAACTGTTTTTT
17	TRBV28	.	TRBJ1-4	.	CASSSWGGRGSIEKLFF	TGTGCCAGCAGTTCCTGGGGGGGTCGGGGATCGATCGAAAAACTGTTTTTT
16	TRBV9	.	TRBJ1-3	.	CASSPQGFEPGNTIYF	TGTGCCAGCAGCCCACAGGGTTTTGAACCTGGAAACACCATATATTTT
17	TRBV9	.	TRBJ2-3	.	CASSDQQGTFGKDTQYF	TGTGCCAGCAGCGACCAACAGGGTACTTTTGGTAAAGATACGCAGTATTTT
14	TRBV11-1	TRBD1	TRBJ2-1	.	CASSTRTGVNEQFF	TGTGCCAGCAGCACCCGGACAGGGGTCAATGAGCAGTTCTTC
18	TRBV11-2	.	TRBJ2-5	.	CASSLWLRAEGGEETQYF	TGTGCCAGCAGCTTGTGGCTTAGAGCGGAAGGGGGGGAAGAGACCCAGTACTTC
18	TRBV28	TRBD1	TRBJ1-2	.	CASSFLSLAGDRGYGYTF	TGTGCCAGCAGTTTCCTCTCCCTGGCGGGGGACAGGGGCTATGGCTACACCTTC
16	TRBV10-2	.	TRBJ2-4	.	CASSGRDLTPGNIQYF	TGCGCCAGCAGTGGCAGAGACCTCACCCCGGGAAACATTCAGTACTTC
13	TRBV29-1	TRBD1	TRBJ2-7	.	CSVGDSPGNEQYF	TGCAGCGTTGGGGACAGCCCCGGGAACGAGCAGTACTTC
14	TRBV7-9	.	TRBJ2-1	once	CASSLTSTKYEQFF	TGTGCCAGCAGCTTAACGTCCACAAAATATGAGCAGTTCTTC
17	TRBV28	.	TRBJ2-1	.	CASSLLSNPTRDNEQFF	TGTGCCAGCAGTCTTCTAAGCAACCCTACACGGGACAATGAGCAGTTCTTC
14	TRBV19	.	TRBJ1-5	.	CASSWTVSNQPQHF	TGTGCCAGTAGTTGGACAGTGAGCAATCAGCCCCAGCATTTT
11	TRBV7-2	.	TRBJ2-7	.	CASSGRSEQYF	TGTGCCAGCAGCGGAAGGAGTGAGCAGTACTTC
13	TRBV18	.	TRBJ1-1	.	CASSRAENTEAFF	TGTGCCAGCTCACGGGCTGAGAACACTGAAGCTTTCTTT
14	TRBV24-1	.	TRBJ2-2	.	CATSVGESTGELFF	TGTGCCACCAGTGTCGGGGAAAGCACCGGGGAGCTGTTTTTT
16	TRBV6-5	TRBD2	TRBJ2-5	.	CASSYEPAGAQETQYF	TGTGCCAGCAGTTACGAGCCAGCGGGAGCCCAAGAGACCCAGTACTTC
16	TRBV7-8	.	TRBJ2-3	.	CASSLAGSARTDTQYF	TGTGCCAGCAGCTTAGCCGGGTCAGCCCGCACAGATACGCAGTATTTT
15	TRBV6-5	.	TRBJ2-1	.	CASSRGGVVNNEQFF	TGTGCCAGCAGTCGAGGGGGAGTAGTCAACAATGAGCAGTTCTTC
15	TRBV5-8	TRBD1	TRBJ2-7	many	CASSPWAGQGYEQYF	TGTGCCAGCAGCCCATGGGCGGGACAGGGCTACGAGCAGTACTTC
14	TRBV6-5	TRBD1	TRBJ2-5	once	CASSSRTGGETQYF	TGTGCCAGCAGCTCTAGGACAGGCGGGGAGACCCAGTACTTC
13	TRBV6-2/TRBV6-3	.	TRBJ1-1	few	CASSYERLTEAFF	TGTGCCAGCAGTTACGAACGGTTAACTGAAGCTTTCTTT
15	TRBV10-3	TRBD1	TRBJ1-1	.	CAINIDGQGNTEAFF	TGTGCCATCAATATCGATGGACAGGGGAACACTGAAGCTTTCTTT
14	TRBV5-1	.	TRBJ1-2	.	CASSLRAGNYGYTF	TGCGCCAGCAGCCTCAGAGCGGGGAACTATGGCTACACCTTC
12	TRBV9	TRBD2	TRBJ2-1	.	CASSTAGVEQFF	TGTGCCAGCAGTACAGCGGGAGTTGAGCAGTTCTTC
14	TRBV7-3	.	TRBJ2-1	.	CASSPDHGPGGQFF	TGTGCCAGCAGCCCGGACCACGGGCCCGGGGGGCAGTTCTTC
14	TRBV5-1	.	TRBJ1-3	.	CASQTGSSGNTIYF	TGCGCCAGTCAAACAGGGAGCTCTGGAAACACCATATATTTT
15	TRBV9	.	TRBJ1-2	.	CASSPPAGAADGYTF	TGTGCCAGCAGCCCCCCCGCGGGCGCAGCCGATGGCTACACCTTC
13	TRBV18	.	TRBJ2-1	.	CASSPDRYNEQFF	TGTGCCAGCTCACCCGACAGGTACAATGAGCAGTTCTTC
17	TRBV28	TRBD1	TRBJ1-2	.	CASAKFVWKDRVDGYTF	TGTGCCAGCGCAAAATTCGTGTGGAAGGACAGGGTAGATGGCTACACCTTC
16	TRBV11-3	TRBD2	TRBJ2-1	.	CASSSRGAGGGNEQFF	TGTGCCAGCAGCTCCAGAGGAGCGGGAGGAGGGAATGAGCAGTTCTTC
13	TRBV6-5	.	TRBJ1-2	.	CASSYFRNYGYTF	TGTGCCAGCAGTTACTTCAGGAACTATGGCTACACCTTC
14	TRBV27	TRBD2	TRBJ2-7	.	CASTSPTSTLEQYF	TGTGCCAGCACCTCACCGACTAGCACCCTCGAGCAGTACTTC
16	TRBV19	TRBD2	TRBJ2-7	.	CASSIGGLAGVYEQYF	TGTGCCAGTAGTATAGGAGGACTAGCGGGAGTTTACGAGCAGTACTTC
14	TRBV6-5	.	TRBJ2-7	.	CASRSIKKSYEQYF	TGTGCCAGCAGATCAATTAAAAAGAGCTACGAGCAGTACTTC
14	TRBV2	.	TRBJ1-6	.	CASSLDSYNSPLHF	TGTGCCAGCAGTCTTGACAGCTATAATTCACCCCTCCACTTT
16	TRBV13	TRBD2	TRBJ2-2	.	CASTEGLAGWTGELFF	TGTGCCAGCACCGAAGGACTAGCGGGATGGACCGGGGAGCTGTTTTTT
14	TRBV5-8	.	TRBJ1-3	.	CASSRQSSGNTIYF	TGTGCCAGCAGCCGACAGAGCTCTGGAAACACCATATATTTT
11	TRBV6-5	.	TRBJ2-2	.	CASSFNGELFF	TGTGCCAGCAGTTTTAACGGGGAGCTGTTTTTT
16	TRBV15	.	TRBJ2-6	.	CATSRLYSSGANVLTF	TGTGCCACCAGCCGTTTATACAGCTCTGGGGCCAACGTCCTGACTTTC
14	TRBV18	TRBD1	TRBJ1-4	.	CASSPPGTGEKLFF	TGTGCCAGCTCACCGCCGGGGACAGGGGAAAAACTGTTTTTT
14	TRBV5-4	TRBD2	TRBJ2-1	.	CASSWGLAGNEQFF	TGTGCCAGCAGCTGGGGACTAGCAGGGAATGAGCAGTTCTTC
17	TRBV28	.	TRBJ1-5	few	CASSLFEVSSHNQPQHF	TGTGCCAGCAGTTTATTTGAGGTGAGCAGCCACAATCAGCCCCAGCATTTT